The 19 T cell receptor beta chains listed next were all sequenced from one sample in a study of OX40 agonist ivuxolimab in advanced cancers. Assay used: immunoSEQ multiplex PCR; TCRdb lists only in-frame clones, some missing. The sample lists over 70,000 clones, 88% occurring once. The starting material was CD4+ or CD8+ T cells sorted from blood, obtained in a trial of the OX40 agonist ivuxolimab. The receptors were gathered from an adult with an advanced solid tumor such as melanoma, head and neck, liver or kidney cancer.

Only one count was recorded for this clone. J is TRBJ1-5 and V is TRBV6-1; perhaps TRBD1 as D (5 bases). Trimming took 3 bases from V and 2 from J, leaving 11 bases between them. The germline V gene encodes CDR1 MNHNS and CDR2 SASEGT. This CDR3 comprises 15 residues. The CDR3 reads CASSERGNGNQPQHF. In DNA form, the CDR3 reads TGTGCCAGCAGTGAGAGGGGAAATGGCAATCAGCCCCAGCATTTT.

This clone has just one count. The rearrangement links TRBV5-1 to TRBJ2-1, with D perhaps matching TRBD1 or TRBD2 (5 bases each). CDR3 length equals 17 residues. From germline, CDR1 is SGHRS and CDR2 YFSETQ. With 0 bases removed from V and 8 bases from J, the gap between germline ends came to 21 bases. CDR3 DNA sequence: TGCGCCAGCAGCTTGGGAGGCATGGGGACCGTAAGAGATGAGCAGTTCTTC. Its protein is CASSLGGMGTVRDEQFF.

This chain uses TRBV6-5 with TRBJ2-5; D not resolved. This CDR3 contains 13 residues. Germline V CDR1 and CDR2: MNHEY, SVGAGI. The V end lost 6 bases, the J end lost 2 bases, and 10 bases lay between the germline ends. CDR3 DNA sequence: TGTGCCAGCAGGGGAAGGGTACAAGAGACCCAGTACTTC. Residues: CASRGRVQETQYF.

The rearrangement uses TRBV18 and TRBJ1-1, with TRBD1 as a possible D gene (5 bases). CDR3 length equals 13 residues. Germline assignment: CDR1 KGHSH and CDR2 LQKENI. V was trimmed by 3 bases and J by 11 bases, leaving 16 bases between them. The CDR3 coding sequence is TGTGCCAGCTCACCCGATGCGGGACTAGGGGCTTTCTTT. Its translation is CASSPDAGLGAFF. The whole variable domain, remainder taken from reference TRBV18 and TRBJ1-1, is NAGVMQNPRHLVRRRGQEARLRCSPMKGHSHVYWYRQLPEEGLKFMVYLQKENIIDESGMPKERFSAEFPKEGPSILRIQQVVRGDSAAYFCASSPDAGLGAFFGQGTRLTVV.

This chain uses TRBV6-1 with TRBJ1-1; D might be TRBD1 (5 bases). Per the germline V gene, CDR1 is MNHNS and CDR2 is SASEGT. This CDR3 spans 14 amino acids. Trimming stripped 7 bases from V and 3 bases from J, with 15 bases between. The CDR3 loop is CASNPPGRYTEAFF. DNA for the CDR3: TGTGCCAGCAACCCGCCAGGGAGGTACACTGAAGCTTTCTTT.

This sequence joins TRBV9 and TRBJ2-2; TRBD1 might be the D (6 bases). CDR1 and CDR2 from the germline V gene are SGDLS and YYNGEE. This CDR3 has 15 residues. Trimming removed 4 bases from V and 1 base from J, with 11 bases in between. CDR3 amino acids: CASSWGQKNTGELFF. Here the CDR3 DNA reads TGTGCCAGCAGCTGGGGACAAAAGAACACCGGGGAGCTGTTTTTT.

The chain has TRBV4-1 and TRBJ1-6; D uncertain. Germline assignment: CDR1 MGHRA and CDR2 YSYEKL. V was shortened by 1 base and J by 7 bases, with 8 bases between the two germline ends. The CDR3 has 14 residues. CDR3 region: CASSQGLANSPLHF. Here the CDR3 DNA reads TGCGCCAGCAGCCAAGGGTTGGCGAATTCACCCCTCCACTTT.

The J gene is TRBJ1-3, the V gene TRBV11-2, with D perhaps TRBD1 (5 bases). Germline values: CDR1 SGHAT, CDR2 FQNNGV. V was cut by 1 base and J by 3 bases, with 7 bases left in between. The CDR3 has 14 amino acids. The CDR3 DNA reads as TGTGCCAGCAGCTTAGGGGGGGTTGGAAACACCATATATTTT. Translating it yields CASSLGGVGNTIYF.

The CDR3 sequence is CASSTHRENTEAFF. In nucleotides, the CDR3 is TGTGCCAGTAGTACGCACAGGGAGAACACTGAAGCTTTCTTT. The chain couples TRBV19 to TRBJ1-1; TRBD1 is a possible D gene (6 bases). The CDR3 consists of 14 residues. Germline lookup yields CDR1 LNHDA and CDR2 SQIVND (reference sequence). Between the trimmed V and J ends, which lost 4 bases and 1 base, there was a span of 10 bases. The complete variable domain, with remaining parts taken from reference TRBV19 and TRBJ1-1, reads DGGITQSPKYLFRKEGQNVTLSCEQNLNHDAMYWYRQDPGQGLRLIYYSQIVNDFQKGDIAEGYSVSREKKESFPLTVTSAQKNPTAFYLCASSTHRENTEAFFGQGTRLTVV.

The DNA of the CDR3 is TGTGCCAGCAGCACCCGGACAGGGCCCAACTATGGCTACACCTTC. Amino acids: CASSTRTGPNYGYTF. This sequence joins TRBV7-3 and TRBJ1-2, with 8 bases lining up with TRBD1. V trimming: 5 bases; J trimming: 2 bases; junction bases outside the gene matches: 7. The CDR3 is made up of 15 amino acids. Germline-derived CDR1 and CDR2 are SGHTA and FQGTGA.

The chain is built from TRBV6-1 and TRBJ2-6, with D uncertain. The V end lost 0 bases, the J end lost 0 bases, and 9 bases lay between the germline ends. Germline lookup yields CDR1 MNHNS and CDR2 SASEGT. The CDR3 is 17 residues long. As DNA, the CDR3 is TGTGCCAGCAGTGAAGCGCTTTGGGACTCTGGGGCCAACGTCCTGACTTTC. Amino acids: CASSEALWDSGANVLTF.

The V and J genes are TRBV5-3 and TRBJ1-6, with D possibly being TRBD1 (5 bases). TRBV5-3 has ORF status, its function being uncertain. CDR3 length equals 16 residues. Trimming cost V 0 bases and J 6 bases, with 13 bases left between them. CDR3 nucleotides: TGTGCCAGAAGCTTGGACAGGAAGCCCCTTAATTCACCCCTCCACTTT. This translates into CARSLDRKPLNSPLHF.

The V and J genes are TRBV2 and TRBJ1-3; D not certain. With 6 bases removed from V and 0 bases from J, the gap between germline ends came to 12 bases. Germline CDR1 SNHLY, CDR2 FYNNEI. There are 15 residues in the CDR3. The CDR3 loop reads CASSPSFPSGNTIYF. Here the CDR3 DNA reads TGTGCCAGCAGCCCGTCCTTTCCCTCTGGAAACACCATATATTTT.

The chain employs TRBV5-4 and TRBJ1-4; D call uncertain. The germline gives CDR1 SGHNT, CDR2 YYREEE (reference sequence). The CDR3 runs to 18 residues. Deletions cut 4 bases from V and 7 bases from J, with 26 bases between. CDR3 loop: CASSRYGSGTTRTEKLFF. The CDR3 nucleotides read TGTGCCAGCAGCCGCTACGGTTCGGGTACTACTCGGACTGAAAAACTGTTTTTT.

The chain links TRBV5-6 to TRBJ2-2; 14 bases agree with TRBD2. This CDR3 spans 18 amino acids. Germline values: CDR1 SGHDT, CDR2 YYEEEE. After removal of 4 bases from V and 1 base from J, the junction contained 6 bases not matched to a gene. CDR3 loop: CASSPGTSGGQNTGELFF. In nucleotides, the CDR3 is TGTGCCAGCAGCCCCGGGACTAGCGGGGGCCAGAACACCGGGGAGCTGTTTTTT.

This sequence joins TRBV6-5 and TRBJ2-3; D unresolved. Germline V gene lookup returns CDR1 MNHEY and CDR2 SVGAGI. The CDR3 runs to 15 residues. V shed 9 bases and J shed 0 bases, with 16 bases lying between them. Here the CDR3 reads CASSLRTVSTDTQYF. Written as DNA, the CDR3 is TGTGCCAGTTCTCTCCGCACGGTTAGCACAGATACGCAGTATTTT.

V gene TRBV6-6 combines with J gene TRBJ1-5; D is unclear. The germline V gene has CDR1 MNHNY and CDR2 SVGAGI (reference sequence). The CDR3 has 12 amino acids. V was trimmed by 4 bases and J by 6 bases, leaving 7 bases between them. CDR3 residues: CASSSLGQPQHF. CDR3 DNA sequence: TGTGCCAGCAGTTCATTAGGTCAGCCCCAGCATTTT.

The CDR3 spells CASSTPGANYGYTF. The CDR3 DNA reads as TGTGCCAGCAGTACCCCCGGCGCTAACTATGGCTACACCTTC. The chain has TRBV6-5 and TRBJ1-2; D unclear. The CDR3 totals 14 residues. Trimming left V 5 bases short and J 0 bases short, with 10 bases between. From germline, CDR1 is MNHEY and CDR2 SVGAGI.

V is TRBV7-3 and J is TRBJ2-1; D tentatively reads TRBD1 or TRBD2 (5 bases each). Germline V gene data show CDR1 as SGHTA and CDR2 as FQGTGA. This CDR3 is 15 amino acids long. V lost 5 bases, J lost 8 bases, and 19 bases lay in between. The CDR3 DNA reads as TGTGCCAGCAGCCCGGGGACCTCCGTTTCGGATGAGCAGTTCTTC. Protein product: CASSPGTSVSDEQFF.